One T cell receptor (beta chain) is described in this entry. The V and J ends lost 2 bases and 2 bases respectively, with 10 bases between them. Germline V gene data show CDR1 as SGHTA and CDR2 as FQGNSA. The CDR3 is 15 residues long. This specimen comes from a study of blood T cells in healthy people across ages. Study details: Every two T cells gave about one barcoded beta molecule via template switching.

Next came a second PCR, run for about 7 to 12 cycles, which used a sample-barcoded 5' primer along with a J-beta primer mix. TCRdb called the 5' RACE reads again in MiXCR, with one record for every CDR3 protein. The data contain more than 500,000 distinct CDR3 sequences, about 27% of them seen just once; the ten biggest clones take up roughly 3.5%. This same sample was also part of a study on T cells of mothers and their children.

The receptor comes from a boy aged 2 to 10 in good health. Sequencing was performed on blood. The chain carries TRBV7-2 and TRBJ1-5; no definite D call. The CDR3 reads CASSLRREGNQPQHF. The DNA of the CDR3 is TGTGCCAGCAGCTTAAGGAGGGAGGGCAATCAGCCCCAGCATTTT.